Below, 32 T cell receptor beta chains from the same sample are listed, as sequenced in a study of blood T cell repertoires in COVID-19. Sequencing was performed with immunoSEQ multiplex PCR; in TCRdb, only in-frame clones are kept and a portion is missing. The sample records about 98,000 clones, 82% being singletons. Sequenced: peripheral blood. The receptor set was obtained from a man in his 70s with active or convalescent COVID-19.

This clone was observed once. The CDR3 nucleotides read TGTGCCAGCAGCCAAGACCCAGGGCCACACGGGCCCCAGCATTTT. It specifies CASSQDPGPHGPQHF. The chain has TRBV4-2 and TRBJ1-5; a possible D gene is TRBD1 (5 bases). Germline values: CDR1 LGHNA, CDR2 YNFKEQ. With 0 bases removed from V and 9 bases from J, the gap between germline ends came to 15 bases. This CDR3 region has 15 residues.

V is TRBV7-2 and J is TRBJ2-1; 8 nucleotides line up with TRBD2. There are 13 residues in the CDR3. With 2 bases clipped from V and 9 bases from J, the junction kept 3 bases outside the gene matches. Germline lookup yields CDR1 SGHTA and CDR2 FQGNSA. The CDR3 coding sequence is TGTGCCAGCAGCTTATTAGCGGGGCTTGAGCAGTTCTTC. As protein: CASSLLAGLEQFF.

V gene TRBV30 combines with J gene TRBJ1-5; 10 nucleotides match TRBD1. Per the germline V gene, CDR1 is GTSNPN and CDR2 is SVGIG (reference sequence). V was pared by 5 bases and J by 6 bases, with 7 bases of the junction left unmatched. The CDR3 is made up of 14 amino acids. The CDR3 loop is CAWDRDRGIQPQHF. CDR3 nucleotides: TGTGCCTGGGACAGGGACAGGGGCATTCAGCCCCAGCATTTT.

The CDR3, as DNA: TGCGCCAGCAGCCAAGCACACCTAGCTAACTATGGCTACACCTTC. Amino acids: CASSQAHLANYGYTF. The chain uses TRBV4-3 and TRBJ1-2; D uncertain. CDR1 and CDR2 (germline): LGHNA, YSLEER. V was pared by 1 base and J by 0 bases, with 9 bases between. The CDR3 is 15 residues long.

The V gene is TRBV7-6, the J gene TRBJ2-1; 15 nucleotides agree with TRBD2. V was pared by 5 bases and J by 12 bases, with 11 bases of the junction left unmatched. This CDR3 has 16 amino acids. Germline V gene data show CDR1 as SGHVS and CDR2 as FNYEAQ. CDR3 region: CASSPWTSGGAGRQFF. In DNA form, the CDR3 reads TGTGCCAGCAGCCCCTGGACTAGCGGGGGGGCCGGGAGGCAGTTCTTC. Combining the CDR3 with reference TRBV7-6 and TRBJ2-1 gives the whole variable domain GAGVSQSPRYKVTKRGQDVALRCDPISGHVSLYWYRQALGQGPEFLTYFNYEAQQDKSGLPNDRFSAERPEGSISTLTIQRTEQRDSAMYRCASSPWTSGGAGRQFFGPGTRLTVL.

The V gene is TRBV2, the J gene TRBJ2-5, with no clear D. The CDR3 is 14 amino acids. Looked up from germline, CDR1 is SNHLY and CDR2 is FYNNEI. V was cut by 7 bases and J by 0 bases, with 12 bases left in between. CDR3: CASTRSPYQETQYF. CDR3 nucleotides: TGTGCCAGCACCAGATCCCCGTACCAAGAGACCCAGTACTTC.

This chain uses TRBV24-1 with TRBJ2-5, with 7 nucleotides matching TRBD1. The germline CDR1 and CDR2 sequences are KGHDR and SFDVKD. V was clipped by 3 bases and J by 4 bases; unmatched bases: 7. There are 15 residues in the CDR3. CDR3: CATSDDRDSIETQYF. The CDR3 nucleotides are TGTGCCACCAGTGATGATCGGGACAGTATAGAGACCCAGTACTTC.

The chain combines TRBV3-1 (or the pseudogene TRBV3-2) with TRBJ1-2; D remains ambiguous. Germline V gives CDR1 LGHDT, CDR2 YNNKEL (reference sequence). Trimming took 0 bases from V and 1 from J, leaving 15 bases between them. CDR3 size: 17 residues. In DNA form, the CDR3 reads TGTGCCAGCAGCCAAGATAGGAGGCAGTGGGATAACTATGGCTACACCTTC. Amino acid sequence: CASSQDRRQWDNYGYTF.

The gene calls are TRBV30 and TRBJ1-3; D is unclear. Trimming stripped 1 base from V and 0 bases from J, with 7 bases between. The CDR3 has 14 amino acids. CDR1 is GTSNPN and CDR2 is SVGIG in the germline V gene (reference sequence). The CDR3 here is CAWSGRTSGNTIYF. DNA of the CDR3: TGTGCCTGGAGTGGCAGAACCTCTGGAAACACCATATATTTT.

This chain uses TRBV3-1 (or the pseudogene TRBV3-2) with TRBJ2-2, with a possible D match to TRBD2 (6 bases). Germline V gives CDR1 LGHDT, CDR2 YNNKEL (reference sequence). This CDR3 spans 16 amino acids. V lost 1 base to trimming and J lost 5 bases, with 14 bases between them. Written as DNA, the CDR3 is TGTGCCAGCAGCCAAGTAGCCGGGGCGGGAACCGGGGAGCTGTTTTTT. This codes for CASSQVAGAGTGELFF.

The chain employs TRBV7-3 and TRBJ2-5; 9 nucleotides match TRBD2. The CDR3 sequence is 14 residues long. With V trimmed by 5 bases and J by 5 bases, 6 bases remained unmatched. The germline CDR1 and CDR2 sequences are SGHTA and FQGTGA. DNA for the CDR3: TGTGCCAGCAGCGCGAACGGACTAGCGGAGACCCAGTACTTC. Translating it yields CASSANGLAETQYF.

V usage is TRBV7-6 and J usage is TRBJ1-4; 7 nucleotides align to TRBD1. The length of the CDR3 is 14 residues. Per germline, CDR1 SGHVS and CDR2 FNYEAQ. Trimming cost V 5 bases and J 3 bases; bases outside gene matches: 3. CDR3 amino acids: CASSPGQSNEKLFF. CDR3 in DNA: TGTGCCAGCAGCCCGGGACAGTCTAATGAAAAACTGTTTTTT.

J is TRBJ1-1 and V is TRBV18; 7 bases fit TRBD1. Germline assignment: CDR1 KGHSH and CDR2 LQKENI. Trimming took 3 bases from V and 4 from J; bases not matched to a gene: 5. The CDR3 totals 14 residues. The CDR3 DNA is TGTGCCAGCTCACCTCGACAGGGACCCACTGAAGCTTTCTTT. It specifies CASSPRQGPTEAFF.

The chain combines TRBV5-4 with TRBJ2-7; tentatively, D is TRBD2 (7 bases). CDR1 SGHNT and CDR2 YYREEE come from the germline V gene (reference sequence). The CDR3 runs to 14 residues. V was pared by 5 bases and J by 2 bases, with 14 bases between. CDR3 sequence reads: CASSFWGGPYEQYF. The DNA for the CDR3 is TGTGCCAGCAGTTTTTGGGGGGGCCCCTACGAGCAGTACTTC.

This chain joins TRBV30 and TRBJ1-2, with D uncertain. V lost 2 bases, J lost 4 bases, and 14 bases lay in between. The germline CDR1 and CDR2 sequences are GTSNPN and SVGIG (reference sequence). The CDR3 contains 14 residues. The CDR3: CAWSFPGFLYGYTF. The CDR3 nucleotides read TGTGCCTGGAGTTTCCCGGGATTCCTCTATGGCTACACCTTC.

A note on this clone: Other DNA variants within this sample encode the same CDR3. V is TRBV3-1 (or the pseudogene TRBV3-2) and J is TRBJ1-3, with a possible D match to TRBD1 (5 bases). Germline V gene lookup returns CDR1 LGHDT and CDR2 YNNKEL (reference sequence). This CDR3 contains 16 residues. Trimming left V 1 base short and J 0 bases short, with 10 bases between. The CDR3 loop is CASSQGGVDSGNTIYF. The CDR3 coding sequence is TGTGCCAGCAGCCAAGGGGGGGTTGACTCTGGAAACACCATATATTTT.

The rearrangement links TRBV11-2 to TRBJ2-3; D is possibly TRBD1 (6 bases). The germline V gene has CDR1 SGHAT and CDR2 FQNNGV. V was cut by 2 bases and J by 3 bases, with 9 bases left in between. This CDR3 comprises 14 residues. The CDR3 nucleotides are TGTGCCAGCAGCTTAACCACAGGGACAGATACGCAGTATTTT. This gives the protein CASSLTTGTDTQYF.

CDR3 DNA: TGCGCCAGCAGCCCCATCCATGGGGCTGCAACTAATGAAAAACTGTTTTTT. It encodes CASSPIHGAATNEKLFF. The chain joins TRBV4-3 to TRBJ1-4; tentative D call: TRBD1 (5 bases). Trimming removed 4 bases from V and 0 bases from J, with 15 bases in between. The CDR3 runs 17 residues. Germline lookup yields CDR1 LGHNA and CDR2 YSLEER.

The chain links TRBV30 to TRBJ1-5; maybe TRBD1 (5 bases). The germline V and J ends were trimmed by 0 bases and 9 bases, with 18 bases remaining between them. Germline loops: CDR1 GTSNPN, CDR2 SVGIG (reference sequence). The CDR3 is made up of 15 amino acids. The CDR3 is CAWSVDRVGLSPQHF. The CDR3 nucleotides read TGTGCCTGGAGTGTAGACAGAGTGGGATTGTCGCCCCAGCATTTT.

The rearrangement links TRBV11-2 to TRBJ1-2, with 7 bases that match TRBD1. This CDR3 contains 15 residues. The germline V gene encodes CDR1 SGHAT and CDR2 FQNNGV. Trimming at V came to 5 bases and at J to 4 bases, leaving 10 bases not matched to a gene. The CDR3 loop is CASSPRTGKGYGYTF. DNA for the CDR3: TGTGCCAGCAGCCCCCGGACAGGAAAGGGCTATGGCTACACCTTC.

The J gene is TRBJ2-5, the V gene TRBV3-1 (or the pseudogene TRBV3-2); D is possibly TRBD2 (5 bases). The germline CDR1 and CDR2 sequences are LGHDT and YNNKEL (reference sequence). Between the trimmed V and J ends, which lost 5 bases and 2 bases, there was a span of 9 bases. The CDR3 length is 13 residues. The CDR3 DNA follows: TGTGCCAGCAGCATTAGACTACAAGAGACCCAGTACTTC. This encodes CASSIRLQETQYF.

In its sample, this clone was seen a few times. This chain joins TRBV5-4 and TRBJ1-1; 8 positions agree with TRBD1. The germline V gene encodes CDR1 SGHNT and CDR2 YYREEE (reference sequence). The CDR3 is 13 residues long. V lost 10 bases, J lost 4 bases, and 9 bases stayed unmatched. This CDR3 is CAARVDRVTEAFF. In DNA form, the CDR3 reads TGTGCCGCGCGAGTGGACAGGGTCACTGAAGCTTTCTTT. Based on the CDR3 plus reference TRBV5-4 and TRBJ1-1, the full variable domain is ETGVTQSPTHLIKTRGQQVTLRCSSQSGHNTVSWYQQALGQGPQFIFQYYREEENGRGNFPPRFSGLQFPNYSSELNVNALELDDSALYLCAARVDRVTEAFFGQGTRLTVV.

The chain links TRBV19 to TRBJ2-3; D is unresolved. The length of the CDR3 is 11 residues. V was cut by 5 bases and J by 6 bases, with 6 bases left in between. Germline V lookup: CDR1 LNHDA, CDR2 SQIVND (reference sequence). CDR3 sequence (DNA): TGTGCCAGTAGTCAACTGGATACGCAGTATTTT. Translated: CASSQLDTQYF.

The chain couples TRBV5-4 to TRBJ2-7; 8 bases map to TRBD2. V lost 5 bases, J lost 0 bases, and 1 base stayed unmatched. Per germline, CDR1 SGHNT and CDR2 YYREEE (reference sequence). The CDR3 has 13 amino acids. The CDR3 DNA sequence: TGTGCCAGCAGAACTAGCGGCTCCTACGAGCAGTACTTC. Its protein product is CASRTSGSYEQYF.

The CDR3 protein is CASSWEPNSPLHF. CDR3 coding DNA: TGTGCCAGCAGCTGGGAGCCAAATTCACCCCTCCACTTT. The rearrangement links TRBV5-5 to TRBJ1-6; D uncertain. V was cut by 3 bases and J by 7 bases, with 8 bases left in between. Germline V gives CDR1 SGHKS, CDR2 YYEKEE (reference sequence). This CDR3 has 13 amino acids.

The chain is built from TRBV27 and TRBJ1-2, with TRBD1 matching over 7 bases. Trimming took 4 bases from V and 6 from J; bases not matched to a gene: 2. Per the germline V gene, CDR1 is MNHEY and CDR2 is SMNVEV (reference sequence). The CDR3 sequence is 12 residues long. The CDR3 loop reads CASSSQGNGYTF. The CDR3 DNA is TGTGCCAGCAGTTCACAGGGGAATGGCTACACCTTC.

On this clone: One end of the junction fails to match germline, which may point to a read error. The sample has other DNA sequences that encode this CDR3 too. The chain recombines TRBV3-1 (or the pseudogene TRBV3-2) with TRBJ2-1, with 9 nucleotides matching TRBD2. This CDR3 spans 17 amino acids. Germline CDR1 and CDR2: LGHDT and YNNKEL (reference sequence). The CDR3 DNA is TGTGCCAGCAGCCAAGGTTTTGGCGGGGGGGTCTACAATGAGCAATTCTTC. Translated: CASSQGFGGGVYNEQFF.

The chain couples TRBV3-1 (or the pseudogene TRBV3-2) to TRBJ1-2, with a possible D match to TRBD1 (5 bases). The CDR3 is 13 amino acids. CDR1 and CDR2 from the germline V gene are LGHDT and YNNKEL (reference sequence). Trimming removed 6 bases from V and 4 bases from J, with 12 bases in between. In nucleotides, the CDR3 is TGTGCCAGCAGTACCGGGACTCCCTATGGCTACACCTTC. Its translation is CASSTGTPYGYTF.

This chain joins TRBV9 and TRBJ2-6, with unresolved D. V lost 2 bases, J lost 3 bases, and 9 bases lay in between. This CDR3 has 15 residues. CDR1 is SGDLS and CDR2 is YYNGEE in the germline V gene. The CDR3 coding sequence is TGTGCCAGCAGCGTGCTGTCGGGTGGGGCCAACGTCCTGACTTTC. It encodes CASSVLSGGANVLTF.

This clone is medium-sized (0.01 to 0.1%) within its sample. This chain uses TRBV7-9 with TRBJ2-5; the match to TRBD2 covers 11 bases. The germline V gene encodes CDR1 SEHNR and CDR2 FQNEAQ (reference sequence). This CDR3 comprises 13 residues. V shed 8 bases and J 3 bases; nucleotides not matched to a gene: 2. This CDR3 reads CASLLAGEETQYF. DNA for the CDR3: TGTGCCAGCCTACTAGCGGGGGAAGAGACCCAGTACTTC.

The chain has TRBV7-2 and TRBJ2-7; possible D gene TRBD2, 7 bases. CDR1 and CDR2 (germline): SGHTA, FQGNSA. V lost 5 bases, J lost 3 bases, and 17 bases lay in between. The CDR3 consists of 15 residues. The chain's CDR3 is CASSRTRGAGYEQYF. DNA for the CDR3: TGTGCCAGCAGCAGAACCCGGGGGGCCGGCTACGAGCAGTACTTC.

The V call is TRBV5-4, the J call TRBJ2-7, with no clear D. Germline V lookup: CDR1 SGHNT, CDR2 YYREEE (reference sequence). V was cut by 0 bases and J by 0 bases, with 7 bases left in between. This CDR3 is 14 amino acids long. CDR3 DNA: TGTGCCAGCAGCTTGGAGAGGAGCTCCTACGAGCAGTACTTC. Encoded protein: CASSLERSSYEQYF.